Each of the 19 T cell receptor beta chains below was sequenced from the same sample in a study of blood T cell repertoires in COVID-19 (dated by TCRdb to 2018 to 2020). The library was built by means of the immunoSEQ multiplex PCR assay. TCRdb's version of the immuneACCESS table is confined to in-frame rearrangements and falls short of the full clone set. An unresolved V gene accounts for under half of the shortfall where checked; the remainder is of unknown origin. The sample contains 110,000 to 150,000 clones, around 89% of them found a single time. The top ten constitute around 3.3% of the sample. The sample taken for sequencing was peripheral blood. These receptors all stem from a woman between 55 and 75 years old with active COVID-19.

The chain recombines TRBV18 with TRBJ2-2; 9 nucleotides agree with TRBD2. Germline CDR1 reads KGHSH; CDR2 reads LQKENI. The CDR3 is 16 amino acids. V trimming: 1 base; J trimming: 5 bases; junction bases outside the gene matches: 5. This CDR3 is CASSPLAGARTGELFF. The DNA for the CDR3 is TGTGCCAGCTCACCACTAGCGGGAGCTAGAACCGGGGAGCTGTTTTTT. Full variable domain (remainder filled in from reference TRBV18 and TRBJ2-2): NAGVMQNPRHLVRRRGQEARLRCSPMKGHSHVYWYRQLPEEGLKFMVYLQKENIIDESGMPKERFSAEFPKEGPSILRIQQVVRGDSAAYFCASSPLAGARTGELFFGEGSRLTVL.

The chain couples TRBV5-1 to TRBJ2-6; D is ambiguous. The CDR3 runs 15 residues. The V end was cut by 4 bases, the J end by 4 bases, with 12 bases between. Germline V gene lookup returns CDR1 SGHRS and CDR2 YFSETQ. Written as DNA, the CDR3 is TGCGCCAGCAGCCCTTTTTCAGGCGGGGCCAACGTCCTGACTTTC. This translates into CASSPFSGGANVLTF. Together with reference TRBV5-1 and TRBJ2-6, the CDR3 gives the full variable domain: KAGVTQTPRYLIKTRGQQVTLSCSPISGHRSVSWYQQTPGQGLQFLFEYFSETQRNKGNFPGRFSGRQFSNSRSEMNVSTLELGDSALYLCASSPFSGGANVLTFGAGSRLTVL.

The chain is built from TRBV28 and TRBJ1-4; D may be TRBD1 (6 bases). This CDR3 contains 16 residues. The V end lost 3 bases, the J end lost 0 bases, and 11 bases lay between the germline ends. Germline V gene data show CDR1 as MDHEN and CDR2 as SYDVKM. Written as DNA, the CDR3 is TGTGCCAGCAGTTTCCGAGGACAGCCAACTAATGAAAAACTGTTTTTT. This encodes CASSFRGQPTNEKLFF.

The J gene is TRBJ2-1, the V gene TRBV9; TRBD2 aligns across 11 bases. J was trimmed by 6 bases and V by 0 bases; bases with no gene match: 2. This CDR3 is built from 15 residues. The V gene's germline CDR1 is SGDLS and CDR2 YYNGEE. CDR3 sequence: CASSVGLAGGNEQFF. The CDR3 nucleotides are TGTGCCAGCAGCGTAGGGCTAGCGGGAGGCAATGAGCAGTTCTTC.

As DNA, the CDR3 is TGTGCCAGCAGTTCCGGACTACTAGCCAAAAACATTCAGTACTTC. Residues: CASSSGLLAKNIQYF. The V call is TRBV27, the J call TRBJ2-4; possibly TRBD2 for D (6 bases). Trimming removed 4 bases from V and 0 bases from J, with 10 bases in between. CDR1 and CDR2 (germline): MNHEY, SMNVEV (reference sequence). The CDR3 is made up of 15 amino acids.

This chain joins TRBV5-1 and TRBJ2-2, with 8 nucleotides matching TRBD2. Unmatched junction bases numbered 9, after V lost 5 bases and J lost 3 bases. The CDR3 totals 16 residues. The germline CDR1 and CDR2 sequences are SGHRS and YFSETQ. The CDR3 DNA sequence: TGCGCCAGCAGTTTGAGCGGGAGTCCCGACACCGGGGAGCTGTTTTTT. Translation: CASSLSGSPDTGELFF.

V usage is TRBV6-2 or TRBV6-3 and J usage is TRBJ1-2; D unclear. Germline V CDR1 and CDR2: MNHEY, SVGEGT. The CDR3 runs to 12 residues. The germline V and J ends were trimmed by 4 bases and 7 bases, with 10 bases remaining between them. CDR3 sequence reads: CASSFYRTGYTF. In DNA form, the CDR3 reads TGTGCCAGCAGTTTTTACAGAACTGGCTACACCTTC.

V is TRBV5-8 and J is TRBJ2-1; 12 bases align to TRBD2. The trim removed 4 bases at V and 8 bases at J, leaving 7 bases unmatched. The germline CDR1 and CDR2 sequences are SGHTS and YDEGEE. CDR3 length: 15 residues. This CDR3 reads CASSPPSGRAYEQFF. CDR3 in DNA: TGTGCCAGCAGCCCTCCTAGCGGGAGGGCCTATGAGCAGTTCTTC.

The chain combines TRBV5-4 with TRBJ2-2; 11 nucleotides match TRBD2. With V trimmed by 4 bases and J by 5 bases, 7 bases remained unmatched. The CDR3 runs 16 residues. Germline CDR1 reads SGHNT; CDR2 reads YYREEE (reference sequence). DNA of the CDR3: TGTGCCAGCAGCCACCTAGCGGGAGGTCGAACCGGGGAGCTGTTTTTT. This sequence encodes CASSHLAGGRTGELFF.

Concerning this clone: Other DNA sequences in this specimen translate into the identical CDR3. The chain combines TRBV7-2 with TRBJ2-1; perhaps TRBD2 as D (5 bases). V lost 3 bases to trimming and J lost 0 bases, with 9 bases between them. Germline loops: CDR1 SGHTA, CDR2 FQGNSA. The CDR3 totals 15 residues. The CDR3 loop is CASSLQGSSYNEQFF. CDR3 nucleotide sequence: TGTGCCAGCAGCTTGCAAGGGAGCTCCTACAATGAGCAGTTCTTC.

The chain recombines TRBV19 with TRBJ1-5, with TRBD1 as a possible D gene (6 bases). This CDR3 is built from 16 residues. CDR1 LNHDA and CDR2 SQIVND come from the germline V gene (reference sequence). V dropped 3 bases and J dropped 2 bases, with 14 bases sitting between them. CDR3 residues: CASSIHHRAGNQPQHF. The CDR3 bases are TGTGCCAGTAGTATTCACCACAGGGCGGGCAATCAGCCCCAGCATTTT.

The chain recombines TRBV3-1 (or the pseudogene TRBV3-2) with TRBJ2-5; the D gene is possibly TRBD1 (6 bases). Germline V gene sequence: CDR1 LGHDT, CDR2 YNNKEL (reference sequence). The CDR3 runs to 14 residues. V lost 4 bases and J 1 base, leaving 10 bases between the germline ends. The CDR3 reads CASSPRTVQETQYF. As DNA, the CDR3 is TGTGCCAGCAGCCCCCGGACAGTCCAAGAGACCCAGTACTTC.

In this sample, this clone turned up a few times. The gene calls are TRBV19 and TRBJ2-7, with D possibly being TRBD1 (6 bases). The CDR3 runs to 15 residues. Germline V gene sequence: CDR1 LNHDA, CDR2 SQIVND (reference sequence). Trimming removed 3 bases at V and 4 bases at J, with 16 bases between. The CDR3 DNA sequence: TGTGCCAGTAGTATGTTCGGACAGACTTCTTACGAGCAGTACTTC. Protein product: CASSMFGQTSYEQYF.

The chain uses TRBV27 and TRBJ2-1; TRBD1 agrees at 9 bases. The germline gives CDR1 MNHEY, CDR2 SMNVEV (reference sequence). V dropped 7 bases and J dropped 4; count of bases not matched to a gene: 8. This CDR3 region has 15 residues. The CDR3 bases are TGTGCCAGCACATCCGGGACAGGGCTTTACAATGAGCAGTTCTTC. Protein sequence: CASTSGTGLYNEQFF.

The rearrangement links TRBV7-7 to TRBJ1-6; maybe TRBD1 (6 bases). Trimming removed 5 bases from V and 5 bases from J, with 10 bases in between. The V gene's germline CDR1 is SSHAT and CDR2 FNYEAQ (reference sequence). The CDR3 spans 14 residues. The CDR3 DNA sequence: TGTGCCAGCAGCCCCCGACAGGATAATTCACCCCTCCACTTT. Residues: CASSPRQDNSPLHF.

The chain joins TRBV28 to TRBJ2-4; tentatively, D is TRBD2 (6 bases). The CDR3 has 13 amino acids. Germline V CDR1 and CDR2: MDHEN, SYDVKM. The V and J ends lost 7 bases and 6 bases respectively, with 13 bases between them. The CDR3 is CASKRASINIQYF. CDR3 DNA sequence: TGTGCCAGCAAGCGGGCTAGCATAAACATTCAGTACTTC.

This sequence joins TRBV5-1 and TRBJ2-1; D ambiguous. The CDR3 is made up of 12 amino acids. V gave up 0 bases and J gave up 5 bases, with 3 bases separating them. Germline V CDR1 and CDR2: SGHRS, YFSETQ. The CDR3 DNA sequence: TGCGCCAGCAGCTTGGGAGACAATGAGCAGTTCTTC. This encodes CASSLGDNEQFF.

The chain recombines TRBV2 with TRBJ1-1, with D possibly TRBD1 on 5 matching bases. The CDR3 runs to 14 residues. Germline CDR1 and CDR2: SNHLY and FYNNEI. The V gene lost 2 bases and the J gene lost 0 bases, with 7 bases spanning the gap. The DNA for the CDR3 is TGTGCCAGCAGTGAAACAGGAATGAACACTGAAGCTTTCTTT. This sequence encodes CASSETGMNTEAFF.

This clone is a singleton in its sample. The chain couples TRBV6-1 to TRBJ1-6; D not resolved. With 2 bases removed from V and 0 bases from J, the gap between germline ends came to 11 bases. Germline V gene lookup returns CDR1 MNHNS and CDR2 SASEGT. The CDR3 has 17 residues. The CDR3 DNA reads TGTGCCAGCAGTGAATACGGGAGGAGCTCCTATAATTCACCCCTCCACTTT. Protein product: CASSEYGRSSYNSPLHF.